The sequence of this T cell receptor beta chain was determined in a study of blood T cell repertoires in COVID-19. Across the study: T cells, B-cell-depleted T cells, or PBMCs supplied cDNA or gDNA.

Germline values: CDR1 SQVTM, CDR2 ANQGSEA. The CDR3 consists of 11 residues. Trimming at V came to 7 bases and at J to 7 bases, leaving 2 bases not matched to a gene. Using immunoSEQ multiplex PCR, the repertoire was profiled, and TCRdb retains in-frame clones only, with some absent. The sample carries just over 40,000 clones, about 79% recorded once. This receptor was obtained from an older woman with acute or convalescent COVID-19. The sequencing input was peripheral blood. The chain uses TRBV29-1 and TRBJ2-1; TRBD1 matches at 9 bases. CDR3 sequence: CSAGQGNEQFF. In nucleotides, the CDR3 is TGCAGCGCCGGACAGGGGAATGAGCAGTTCTTC.